Each of the 14 T cell receptor beta chains below was sequenced from the same sample in a study of T cell responses to AZD1222 COVID-19 vaccine. Sequenced by immunoSEQ multiplex PCR; TCRdb stores in-frame clones only, minus some. This table holds some 130,000 clones, over 85% found once. The sequencing used peripheral blood, collected 28 days after the second AZD1222 dose. The receptors were sampled from an adult who received the AZD1222 COVID-19 vaccine.

The chain employs TRBV7-9 and TRBJ2-2, with D perhaps matching TRBD1 (5 bases). V was trimmed by 6 bases and J by 4 bases, leaving 18 bases between them. Germline V gene lookup returns CDR1 SEHNR and CDR2 FQNEAQ (reference sequence). The CDR3 contains 16 residues. The CDR3 DNA is TGTGCCAGCAGATCAGGGTCCCTTAGGGGCACCGGGGAGCTGTTTTTT. Its translation: CASRSGSLRGTGELFF.

The chain carries TRBV3-1 (or the pseudogene TRBV3-2) and TRBJ1-5; D remains ambiguous. V gave up 11 bases and J gave up 3 bases, with 11 bases separating them. The CDR3 loop spans 12 amino acids. Germline CDR1 and CDR2: LGHDT and YNNKEL (reference sequence). CDR3 DNA: TGTGCCGCGGGCAATAACAATCAGCCCCAGCATTTT. This encodes CAAGNNNQPQHF.

This chain joins TRBV13 and TRBJ2-7, with D possibly being TRBD1 (5 bases). V was shortened by 2 bases and J by 1 base, with 12 bases between the two germline ends. CDR3 length: 15 amino acids. Germline CDR1 reads PRHDT; CDR2 reads FYEKMQ (reference sequence). This CDR3 reads CASSLFGASSYEQYF. The CDR3 DNA sequence: TGTGCCAGCAGCTTATTTGGGGCAAGTTCCTACGAGCAGTACTTC.

This chain joins TRBV30 and TRBJ1-6, with D perhaps matching TRBD1 (5 bases). This CDR3 region has 15 residues. The germline V gene encodes CDR1 GTSNPN and CDR2 SVGIG (reference sequence). With 2 bases removed from V and 7 bases from J, the gap between germline ends came to 15 bases. The CDR3 DNA reads TGTGCCTGGAGTAGAGGGGCGGCAGAGAATTCACCCCTCCACTTT. As protein: CAWSRGAAENSPLHF.

The chain recombines TRBV7-2 with TRBJ1-6; 7 positions agree with TRBD1. V lost 5 bases, J lost 7 bases, and 8 bases stayed unmatched. Germline-derived CDR1 and CDR2 are SGHTA and FQGNSA. The CDR3 runs 15 residues. The CDR3 DNA is TGTGCCAGCAGCCAGCGGGACAGTCGCAATTCACCCCTCCACTTT. It is translated as CASSQRDSRNSPLHF. The complete variable domain, with remaining parts taken from reference TRBV7-2 and TRBJ1-6, reads GAGVSQSPSNKVTEKGKDVELRCDPISGHTALYWYRQSLGQGLEFLIYFQGNSAPDKSGLPSDRFSAERTGGSVSTLTIQRTQQEDSAVYLCASSQRDSRNSPLHFGNGTRLTVT.

The chain carries TRBV6-5 and TRBJ1-1, with unresolved D. The CDR3 is made up of 12 amino acids. The ends were cut back, 7 bases at V and 3 bases at J, with 9 bases in the middle. Germline loops: CDR1 MNHEY, CDR2 SVGAGI. DNA of the CDR3: TGTGCCAGCAACTTGGGGTACACTGAAGCTTTCTTT. This gives the protein CASNLGYTEAFF.

The J gene is TRBJ2-3, the V gene TRBV27; 9 bases line up with TRBD1. This CDR3 has 14 residues. CDR1 is MNHEY, CDR2 SMNVEV, per germline (reference sequence). Trimming took 6 bases from V and 9 from J; bases not matched to a gene: 10. In DNA form, the CDR3 reads TGTGCCAGCAGCCCGGGACAGGGTATGCGGACGCAGTATTTT. Translation gives CASSPGQGMRTQYF.

The CDR3 loop is CASSAAGLQTEAFF. The CDR3 coding sequence is TGTGCCAGTAGCGCCGCGGGGCTGCAGACTGAAGCTTTCTTT. This rearrangement joins TRBV19 to TRBJ1-1, with D tentatively TRBD1 (5 bases). Germline CDR1 LNHDA, CDR2 SQIVND (reference sequence). CDR3 length equals 14 residues. V shed 6 bases and J shed 5 bases, with 16 bases lying between them.

Only one count was recorded for this clone. The chain recombines TRBV9 with TRBJ1-1; 9 positions match TRBD1. The V gene end was trimmed by 3 bases and the J gene end by 0 bases; junction bases not matched to a gene: 9. Germline V gene sequence: CDR1 SGDLS, CDR2 YYNGEE. This CDR3 spans 17 amino acids. DNA of the CDR3: TGTGCCAGCAGCGCAGGGGGGACAGGGATCATGAACACTGAAGCTTTCTTT. Encoded protein: CASSAGGTGIMNTEAFF.

The chain combines TRBV11-1 with TRBJ2-1; D possibly corresponds to TRBD2 (5 bases). V lost 6 bases and J 2 bases, leaving 17 bases between the germline ends. The CDR3 runs 16 residues. Germline-derived CDR1 and CDR2 are SGHAT and FQDESV (reference sequence). The CDR3 DNA follows: TGTGCCAGCAGGGGCCTCAGAGGGAAAACCTACAATGAGCAGTTCTTC. This gives the protein CASRGLRGKTYNEQFF.

The J gene is TRBJ1-5, the V gene TRBV19, with 10 bases identical to TRBD1. Trimming at V came to 5 bases and at J to 4 bases, leaving 5 bases not matched to a gene. The CDR3 loop spans 15 amino acids. Per germline, CDR1 LNHDA and CDR2 SQIVND (reference sequence). DNA of the CDR3: TGTGCCAGTAGTCCCATGGGACAGGGGAATCAGCCCCAGCATTTT. This sequence encodes CASSPMGQGNQPQHF.

V usage is TRBV9 and J usage is TRBJ1-2, with D perhaps matching TRBD1 (5 bases). The germline gives CDR1 SGDLS, CDR2 YYNGEE. This CDR3 region has 17 residues. The V and J ends lost 0 bases and 7 bases respectively, with 22 bases between them. The DNA of the CDR3 is TGTGCCAGCAGCGTAGCCCCCTTAGCCTCAGGGCGAGGTGGCTACACCTTC. Translation: CASSVAPLASGRGGYTF.

This sequence joins TRBV2 and TRBJ2-5; D may be TRBD2 (5 bases). This CDR3 contains 13 residues. Germline loops: CDR1 SNHLY, CDR2 FYNNEI. The V end was cut by 4 bases, the J end by 7 bases, with 13 bases between. CDR3 residues: CASSVGVAGTQYF. CDR3 DNA: TGTGCCAGCAGTGTTGGGGTGGCGGGGACCCAGTACTTC.

The rearrangement joins TRBV2 to TRBJ1-1; 7 bases align to TRBD1. Germline assignment: CDR1 SNHLY and CDR2 FYNNEI. There are 14 residues in the CDR3. Trimming took 7 bases from V and 8 from J; bases not matched to a gene: 13. CDR3 region: CASTVQGIHWEAFF. CDR3 coding DNA: TGTGCCAGCACGGTACAGGGGATTCACTGGGAAGCTTTCTTT.